This T cell receptor (beta chain) was profiled in a study of T cells in narcolepsy. Study-level findings and limits: Same-patient CSF and blood CD4+ T cell clonotypes included HCRT-specific and TRIB2-specific autoreactive ones. Autoreactive clonotypes reportedly recurred in blood of same and different patients, not controls.

V was shortened by 5 bases and J by 6 bases, with 16 bases between the two germline ends. CDR1 and CDR2 (germline): SGHRS, YFSETQ. The CDR3 extends over 14 amino acids. Turning to this clone: Its target is unknown.

Profiling relied on immunoSEQ multiplex PCR, and the TCRdb table lists in-frame clones only, not all of them. The sample lists under 35,000 clones; 80% were seen once. The sequence was collected from a human donor in good health. Sequenced: memory (CD45RA-) CD4+ T cells from blood. The genes are TRBV5-1 and TRBJ2-3; TRBD2 might be the D (5 bases). CDR3 in amino acids: CASRLGFASDTQYF. CDR3 DNA: TGCGCCAGCAGACTAGGTTTCGCGTCCGATACGCAGTATTTT.